Listed here are 14 T cell receptor beta chains from one sample, sequenced in a study of cytomegalovirus exposure and HLA in healthy donors. 13 Jbeta primers and 60 Vbeta primers were used for the PCR. Profiling relied on immunoSEQ multiplex PCR, and the TCRdb table lists in-frame clones only, not all of them. The sample carries under 200,000 clones, roughly 75% recorded once. The sequencing input was PBMCs. The source is a female donor in good health and CMV-seronegative.

This clone appeared a few times. The rearrangement links TRBV28 to TRBJ1-5; D unclear. The V and J ends lost 6 bases and 2 bases respectively, with 17 bases between them. Germline V gene lookup returns CDR1 MDHEN and CDR2 SYDVKM. This CDR3 is built from 16 residues. The CDR3 DNA reads TGTGCCAGCAGCCGCCGGGGAGCAAGGGGCAATCAGCCCCAGCATTTT. It yields the protein CASSRRGARGNQPQHF.

The rearrangement uses TRBV15 and TRBJ1-5; no clear D. The length of the CDR3 is 14 residues. The V gene lost 2 bases and the J gene lost 0 bases, with 5 bases spanning the gap. The germline V gene encodes CDR1 LNHNV and CDR2 YYDKDF (reference sequence). CDR3 sequence reads: CATSRHNSNQPQHF. In nucleotides, the CDR3 is TGTGCCACCAGCAGACACAATAGCAATCAGCCCCAGCATTTT.

This chain joins TRBV7-8 and TRBJ1-5, with 9 bases that match TRBD1. V lost 5 bases, J lost 6 bases, and 11 bases stayed unmatched. The CDR3 totals 16 residues. CDR1 SGHVS and CDR2 FQNEAQ come from the germline V gene. CDR3 sequence (DNA): TGTGCCAGCAGCCCGAAAGGACAGGGGTTAGCTCAGCCCCAGCATTTT. Translation: CASSPKGQGLAQPQHF.

The genes are TRBV5-1 and TRBJ1-5; possible D gene TRBD1, 5 bases. This CDR3 has 15 amino acids. CDR1 and CDR2 from the germline V gene are SGHRS and YFSETQ. Trimming removed 2 bases from V and 0 bases from J, with 9 bases in between. CDR3 protein: CASSLGDYSNQPQHF. DNA of the CDR3: TGCGCCAGCAGCTTAGGGGATTATAGCAATCAGCCCCAGCATTTT.

This sequence joins TRBV7-2 and TRBJ2-4; D not certain. The V gene lost 1 base and the J gene lost 0 bases, with 10 bases spanning the gap. CDR3 length equals 16 residues. CDR1 is SGHTA, CDR2 FQGNSA, per germline. DNA for the CDR3: TGTGCCAGCAGCTTAGTCCTTACTGTAGCCAAAAACATTCAGTACTTC. Protein: CASSLVLTVAKNIQYF.

The J gene is TRBJ1-5, the V gene TRBV30; D is unclear. The CDR3 is made up of 12 amino acids. Germline V lookup: CDR1 GTSNPN, CDR2 SVGIG (reference sequence). V was clipped by 2 bases and J by 0 bases, with 2 bases between them. The CDR3 DNA reads as TGTGCCTGGAGTTATAGCAATCAGCCCCAGCATTTT. It encodes CAWSYSNQPQHF.

In the case of this clone: Its ends do not fully match the called genes, so a read error is possible. The CDR3 DNA follows: TGTGCCAGCTCTACAGGGGGTAGCATAGATACGCAGTATTTT. Its protein is CASSTGGSIDTQYF. The J gene is TRBJ2-3, the V gene TRBV28, with 8 bases fitting TRBD1. The CDR3 has 14 amino acids. Per germline, CDR1 MDHEN and CDR2 SYDVKM.

The chain employs TRBV30 and TRBJ1-4; D uncertain. V lost 4 bases and J lost 6, with 9 bases in between. The CDR3 has 12 residues. Germline V lookup: CDR1 GTSNPN, CDR2 SVGIG (reference sequence). The CDR3 region is CAWMRGHEKLFF. The CDR3 DNA is TGTGCCTGGATGCGGGGTCATGAAAAACTGTTTTTT.

V and J are TRBV7-3 and TRBJ2-7, with 7 bases matching TRBD1. Germline CDR1 reads SGHTA; CDR2 reads FQGTGA. The CDR3 is made up of 15 amino acids. The V and J ends lost 2 bases and 6 bases, in that order; junction bases with no gene match: 10. The CDR3 nucleotides are TGTGCCAGCAGCTTAGGGGACAGAACATCAAGCGAGCAGTACTTC. This codes for CASSLGDRTSSEQYF. Using reference TRBV7-3 and TRBJ2-7 for the parts outside the CDR3, the full variable domain is GAGVSQTPSNKVTEKGKYVELRCDPISGHTALYWYRQSLGQGPEFLIYFQGTGAADDSGLPNDRFFAVRPEGSVSTLKIQRTERGDSAVYLCASSLGDRTSSEQYFGPGTRLTVT.

This clone was recorded a few times. The V gene is TRBV4-1, the J gene TRBJ2-7, with 10 bases lining up with TRBD1. The CDR3 totals 15 residues. With V trimmed by 1 base and J by 4 bases, 4 bases remained unmatched. Per the germline V gene, CDR1 is MGHRA and CDR2 is YSYEKL. The CDR3 loop reads CASSQGQGAGYEQYF. As DNA, the CDR3 is TGCGCCAGCAGCCAAGGACAGGGGGCGGGATACGAGCAGTACTTC.

The sample holds a few counts of this clone. The chain couples TRBV2 to TRBJ1-3; no clear D gene. V dropped 3 bases and J dropped 0 bases, with 6 bases sitting between them. The CDR3 sequence is 14 residues long. Germline V lookup: CDR1 SNHLY, CDR2 FYNNEI. CDR3 sequence: CASSDEGSGNTIYF. DNA of the CDR3: TGTGCCAGCAGTGACGAGGGCTCTGGAAACACCATATATTTT.

This sequence joins TRBV7-2 and TRBJ1-2; 8 bases match TRBD1. The CDR3 totals 16 residues. CDR1 is SGHTA and CDR2 is FQGNSA in the germline V gene. Unmatched junction bases numbered 5, after V lost 0 bases and J lost 2 bases. The CDR3 spells CASSLAQGAMNYGYTF. The CDR3 nucleotides read TGTGCCAGCAGCTTAGCTCAGGGGGCGATGAACTATGGCTACACCTTC. Variable domain in full (rest from reference TRBV7-2 and TRBJ1-2): GAGVSQSPSNKVTEKGKDVELRCDPISGHTALYWYRQSLGQGLEFLIYFQGNSAPDKSGLPSDRFSAERTGGSVSTLTIQRTQQEDSAVYLCASSLAQGAMNYGYTFGSGTRLTVV.

The chain combines TRBV15 with TRBJ1-2; a possible D gene is TRBD1 (6 bases). Trimming removed 5 bases at V and 2 bases at J, with 15 bases between. This CDR3 region has 15 residues. Germline values: CDR1 LNHNV, CDR2 YYDKDF (reference sequence). The CDR3 loop is CATSLPGGGNYGYTF. CDR3 DNA: TGTGCCACCAGCCTTCCCGGCGGGGGCAACTATGGCTACACCTTC.

This chain uses TRBV2 with TRBJ2-3, with 7 bases identical to TRBD2. V dropped 6 bases and J dropped 3; count of bases not matched to a gene: 15. The CDR3 extends over 17 amino acids. Germline V CDR1 and CDR2: SNHLY, FYNNEI. The CDR3 loop is CASRGPSGTPGTDTQYF. The CDR3 DNA is TGTGCCAGCAGGGGACCTAGCGGAACACCGGGAACAGATACGCAGTATTTT.